This section outlines one TCR beta chain sequence together with its context. Its target is not known. The entry originates in a study of T cell responses to AZD1222 COVID-19 vaccine. Turning to the study itself: Pooling of second doses given at about 4 or about 12 weeks was done.

Produced via immunoSEQ multiplex PCR; TCRdb's table is partial and in-frame only. The table lists about 150,000 clones, under 95% of them singletons. Germline-derived CDR1 and CDR2 are GTSNPN and SVGIG (reference sequence). The CDR3 length is 11 residues. The germline V and J ends were trimmed by 8 bases and 8 bases, with 15 bases remaining between them. General study findings and limits: A mostly white British donor set with more females was recruited, and clonal diversity was possibly underestimated. Dominant at 160-218 and 743-854, vaccine-associated CD4 TCRs also spanned spike. Targeting of unmutated variant regions was reportedly seen in nearly half of spike-specific TCRs.

Specimen: peripheral blood, collected on day 0 of AZD1222 vaccination. The sequence came from an adult in good health. This rearrangement joins TRBV30 to TRBJ1-1; D gene ambiguous. The CDR3: CARDAGREAFF. The CDR3 DNA follows: TGTGCCCGCGACGCAGGTAGGGAAGCTTTCTTT.